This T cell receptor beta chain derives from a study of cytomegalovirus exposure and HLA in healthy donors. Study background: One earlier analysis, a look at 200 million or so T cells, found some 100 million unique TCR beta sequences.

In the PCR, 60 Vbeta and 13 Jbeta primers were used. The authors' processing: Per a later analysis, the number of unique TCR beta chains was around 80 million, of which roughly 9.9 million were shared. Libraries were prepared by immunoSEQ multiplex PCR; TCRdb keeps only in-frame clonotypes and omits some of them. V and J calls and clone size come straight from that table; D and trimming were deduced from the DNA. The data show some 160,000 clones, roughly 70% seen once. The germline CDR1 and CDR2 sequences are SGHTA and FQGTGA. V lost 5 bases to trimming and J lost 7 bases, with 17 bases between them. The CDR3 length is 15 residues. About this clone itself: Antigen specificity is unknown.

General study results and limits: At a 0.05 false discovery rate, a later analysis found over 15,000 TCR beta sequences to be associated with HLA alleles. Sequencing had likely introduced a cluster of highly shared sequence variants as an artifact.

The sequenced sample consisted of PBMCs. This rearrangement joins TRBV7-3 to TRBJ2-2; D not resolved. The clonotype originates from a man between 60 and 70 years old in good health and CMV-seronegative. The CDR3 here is CASSATLASVGELFF. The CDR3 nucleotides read TGTGCCAGCAGCGCAACCCTCGCATCGGTCGGGGAGCTGTTTTTT.